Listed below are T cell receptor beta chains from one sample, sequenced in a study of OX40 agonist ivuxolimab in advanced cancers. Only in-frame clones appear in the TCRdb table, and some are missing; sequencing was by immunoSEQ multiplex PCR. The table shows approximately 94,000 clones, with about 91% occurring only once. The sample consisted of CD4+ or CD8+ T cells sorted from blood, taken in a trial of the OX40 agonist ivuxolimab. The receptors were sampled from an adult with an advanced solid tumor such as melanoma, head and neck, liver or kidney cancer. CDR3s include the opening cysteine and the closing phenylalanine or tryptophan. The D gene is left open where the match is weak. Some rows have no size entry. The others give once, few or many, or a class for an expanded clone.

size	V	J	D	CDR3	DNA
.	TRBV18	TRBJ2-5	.	CASSPIGASETQYF	TGTGCCAGCTCACCAATCGGGGCCTCAGAGACCCAGTACTTC
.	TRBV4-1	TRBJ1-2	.	CASSQMEGLRNYGYTF	TGCGCCAGCAGCCAAATGGAGGGCCTTCGAAACTATGGCTACACCTTC
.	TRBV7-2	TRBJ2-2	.	CASSSPTANTGELFF	TGTGCCAGCAGCTCACCGACAGCGAACACCGGGGAGCTGTTTTTT
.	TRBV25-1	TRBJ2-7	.	CASSGPGPFYEQYF	TGTGCCAGCAGTGGCCCGGGACCGTTCTACGAGCAGTACTTC
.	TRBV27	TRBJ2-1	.	CASRNRQFF	TGTGCCAGCAGGAATCGGCAGTTCTTC
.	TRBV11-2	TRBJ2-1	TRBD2	CASSLVPAGSLGNEQFF	TGTGCCAGCAGCTTAGTCCCAGCGGGAAGTTTGGGAAATGAGCAGTTCTTC
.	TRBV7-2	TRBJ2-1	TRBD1	CASSQGAGYNEQFF	TGTGCCAGCAGCCAGGGGGCAGGCTACAATGAGCAGTTCTTC
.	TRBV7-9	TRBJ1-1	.	CASSLGGNSRMNTEAFF	TGTGCCAGCAGCTTAGGCGGAAACTCACGTATGAACACTGAAGCTTTCTTT
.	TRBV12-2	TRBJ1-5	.	CASRTDNPNQPQHF	TGTGCAAGTCGCACCGACAACCCCAATCAGCCCCAGCATTTT
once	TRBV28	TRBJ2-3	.	CASSFSRDTQYF	TGTGCCAGCAGTTTTAGTAGGGATACGCAGTATTTT
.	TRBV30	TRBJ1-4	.	CAQGYWEKLFF	TGTGCCCAGGGGTACTGGGAAAAACTGTTTTTT
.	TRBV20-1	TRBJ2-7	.	CSALAPYEQYF	TGCAGTGCCCTGGCGCCCTACGAGCAGTACTTC
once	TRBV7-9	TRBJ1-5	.	CASSPANQPQHF	TGTGCCAGCAGCCCGGCCAATCAGCCCCAGCATTTT
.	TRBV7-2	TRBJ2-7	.	CASTERYEQYF	TGTGCCAGCACCGAGCGGTACGAGCAGTACTTC
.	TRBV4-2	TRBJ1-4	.	CASSQDLRFFGEKLFF	TGTGCCAGCAGCCAAGATCTTAGGTTCTTCGGTGAAAAACTGTTTTTT
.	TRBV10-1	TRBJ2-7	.	CASMKAYVGSFHEQYF	TGCGCCAGCATGAAGGCATATGTCGGTAGCTTCCACGAGCAGTACTTC
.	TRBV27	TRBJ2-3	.	CASSLGWGRTVDTDTQYF	TGTGCCAGCAGTTTAGGGTGGGGGAGGACAGTTGACACAGATACGCAGTATTTT
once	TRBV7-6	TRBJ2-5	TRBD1	CASSFGVDGTVQETQYF	TGTGCCAGCAGCTTCGGAGTAGACGGGACAGTACAAGAGACCCAGTACTTC
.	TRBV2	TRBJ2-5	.	CASSEASGRLETQYF	TGTGCCAGCAGTGAGGCGTCAGGGAGGCTGGAGACCCAGTACTTC
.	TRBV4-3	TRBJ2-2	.	CASSQDVGFDTGELFF	TGCGCCAGCAGCCAAGATGTAGGGTTTGATACCGGGGAGCTGTTTTTT
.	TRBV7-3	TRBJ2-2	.	CASSPTRKGLGGELFF	TGTGCCAGCAGCCCGACTAGAAAGGGTCTTGGCGGGGAGCTGTTTTTT
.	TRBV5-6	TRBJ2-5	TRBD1	CASSLVGTGPTLQETQYF	TGTGCCAGCAGCTTGGTAGGGACAGGGCCTACTCTCCAAGAGACCCAGTACTTC
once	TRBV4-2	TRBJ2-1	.	CASSQGGRSFVDEQFF	TGTGCCAGCAGCCAAGGGGGGAGGTCTTTTGTCGATGAGCAGTTCTTC
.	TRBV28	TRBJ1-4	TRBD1	CASSGTGATTNEKLFF	TGTGCCAGCAGTGGGACAGGGGCCACAACTAATGAAAAACTGTTTTTT
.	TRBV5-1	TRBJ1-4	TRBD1	CASSARTGGSEKLFF	TGCGCCAGCAGCGCAAGGACAGGGGGCAGTGAAAAACTGTTTTTT
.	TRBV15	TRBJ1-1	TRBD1	CATSRPKKTTGGYTEAFF	TGTGCCACCAGCAGACCAAAAAAAACGACAGGGGGCTACACTGAAGCTTTCTTT
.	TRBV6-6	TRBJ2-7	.	CASGRGSIQDEQYF	TGTGCCAGCGGCCGGGGGTCCATCCAGGACGAGCAGTACTTC
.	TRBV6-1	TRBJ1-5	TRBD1	CASSGDRGPNQPQHF	TGTGCCAGCAGTGGGGACAGGGGCCCAAATCAGCCCCAGCATTTT
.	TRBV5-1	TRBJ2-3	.	CASSEGLLGTDTQYF	TGCGCCAGCAGCGAGGGACTCCTTGGCACAGATACGCAGTATTTT
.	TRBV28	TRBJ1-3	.	CASSFGDRNTIYF	TGTGCCAGCAGTTTCGGGGATCGAAACACCATATATTTT
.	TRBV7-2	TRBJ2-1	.	CASSYLATTNEQFF	TGTGCCAGCAGCTATTTAGCGACCACCAATGAGCAGTTCTTC
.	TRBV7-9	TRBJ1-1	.	CASSLSGTFHKAFF	TGTGCCAGCAGCTTATCGGGCACTTTTCATAAAGCTTTCTTT
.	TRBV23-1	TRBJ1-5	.	CASSQSLRVRLDQPQHF	TGCGCCAGCAGTCAATCCCTACGAGTCAGGTTGGATCAGCCCCAGCATTTT
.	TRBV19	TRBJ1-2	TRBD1	CASSRRDRVDGYTF	TGTGCCAGTAGTCGAAGGGACAGGGTGGATGGCTACACCTTC
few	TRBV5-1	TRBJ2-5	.	CASSLGWVQTNQETQYF	TGCGCCAGCAGCTTGGGTTGGGTCCAGACTAACCAAGAGACCCAGTACTTC
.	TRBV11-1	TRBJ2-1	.	CASSFYGGSSSYNEQFF	TGTGCCAGCAGCTTTTATGGGGGGTCGAGCTCCTACAATGAGCAGTTCTTC
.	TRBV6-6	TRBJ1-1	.	CASRTVLGAFF	TGTGCCAGCAGGACCGTATTGGGGGCTTTCTTT
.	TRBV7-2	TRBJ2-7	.	CASSKGGQLGEQYF	TGTGCCAGCAGCAAAGGGGGGCAACTCGGCGAGCAGTACTTC
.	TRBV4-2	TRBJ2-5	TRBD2	CASSLGTSGQETQYF	TGTGCCAGCAGCCTCGGGACTAGCGGTCAAGAGACCCAGTACTTC
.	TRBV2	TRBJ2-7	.	CASSEGFYEQYF	TGTGCCAGCAGTGAAGGGTTCTACGAGCAGTACTTC
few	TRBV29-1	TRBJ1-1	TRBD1	CSVGGTEKGPARFTEAFF	TGCAGCGTTGGAGGGACAGAAAAAGGACCAGCCCGGTTCACTGAAGCTTTCTTT
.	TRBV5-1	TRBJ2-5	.	CASSLGTETQYF	TGCGCCAGCAGCTTGGGTACAGAGACCCAGTACTTC
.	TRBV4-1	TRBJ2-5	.	CASSTQGSQETQYF	TGCGCCAGCAGCACCCAGGGGTCCCAAGAGACCCAGTACTTC
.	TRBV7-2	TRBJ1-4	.	CASSLAGRGSEKLFF	TGTGCCAGCAGCTTAGCAGGGCGGGGGAGTGAAAAACTGTTTTTT
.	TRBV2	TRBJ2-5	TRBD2	CASRSWGLAEETQYF	TGTGCCAGCAGGTCCTGGGGACTAGCGGAAGAGACCCAGTACTTC
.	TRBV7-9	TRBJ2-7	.	CASSFRTGIYEQYF	TGTGCCAGCAGCTTCCGAACAGGTATCTACGAGCAGTACTTC
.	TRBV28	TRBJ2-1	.	CASSRLSVVLEQFF	TGTGCCAGCAGCAGACTATCCGTCGTCCTTGAGCAGTTCTTC
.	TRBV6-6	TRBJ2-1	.	CASSKGTYNEQFF	TGTGCCAGCAGTAAAGGGACGTACAATGAGCAGTTCTTC
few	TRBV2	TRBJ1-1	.	CASSRAADGAEAFF	TGTGCCAGCAGTAGGGCAGCGGACGGTGCTGAAGCTTTCTTT
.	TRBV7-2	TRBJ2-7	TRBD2	CASSHGLVSSYEQYF	TGTGCCAGCAGCCACGGACTAGTCAGCTCCTACGAGCAGTACTTC
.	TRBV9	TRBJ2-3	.	CASSVGRQHSWGTDTQYF	TGTGCCAGCAGCGTAGGGAGACAGCATTCTTGGGGGACAGATACGCAGTATTTT
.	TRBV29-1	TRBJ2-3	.	CSAPLGGTDTQYF	TGCAGCGCCCCACTAGGGGGCACAGATACGCAGTATTTT
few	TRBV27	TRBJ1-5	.	CASSLCVRPQHF	TGTGCCAGCAGTTTATGCGTTCGGCCCCAGCATTTT
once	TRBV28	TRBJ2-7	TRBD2	CASTGGGFSEQYF	TGTGCCAGCACCGGGGGGGGTTTCTCCGAGCAGTACTTC
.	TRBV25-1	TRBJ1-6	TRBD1	CASQDRAKSSPLHF	TGTGCCAGCCAGGACAGGGCAAAGTCTTCACCCCTCCACTTT